These 13 T cell receptor beta chains originate from one sample sequenced in a study of blood T cells in healthy people across ages. Through a sample-barcoded 5' primer and a J-beta primer mix, a second PCR was run for 7 to 11 cycles. MiXCR was run by TCRdb on the 5' RACE reads, yielding one entry per CDR3 protein. The table shows over 550,000 distinct CDR3 sequences, with approximately 30% occurring only once. The sequenced material came from blood. The receptors originated from an elderly woman in good health.

At least ten counts were recorded for this clonotype. The DNA of the CDR3 is TGTGCCAGCAGTCGACAGGGAATAAAGCGTCCCGATGAAAAACTGTTTTTT. This translates into CASSRQGIKRPDEKLFF. The chain recombines TRBV6-5 with TRBJ1-4; 7 bases are a match to TRBD1. The J segment lost 6 bases and the V segment lost 5 bases, leaving 15 bases of the junction unmatched. Germline assignment: CDR1 MNHEY and CDR2 SVGAGI. CDR3 length: 17 amino acids.

A few counts support this clonotype. The chain carries TRBV2 and TRBJ2-3; 8 bases line up with TRBD1. The trim removed 9 bases at V and 3 bases at J, leaving 8 bases unmatched. There are 14 residues in the CDR3. CDR1 and CDR2 (germline): SNHLY, FYNNEI. The CDR3 DNA follows: TGTGCCAGTCGGCAGGGGGCGCAAACAGATACGCAGTATTTT. This translates into CASRQGAQTDTQYF.

This chain connects TRBV29-1 to TRBJ1-1; a weak D match, TRBD1 (5 bases). V dropped 7 bases and J dropped 4 bases, with 16 bases sitting between them. Looked up from germline, CDR1 is SQVTM and CDR2 is ANQGSEA. The CDR3 runs 13 residues. As DNA, the CDR3 is TGCAGCGCAGCCCAAGGGGTCGGCACTGAAGCTTTCTTT. Translated, it gives CSAAQGVGTEAFF. Looking up the rest from reference TRBV29-1 and TRBJ1-1 gives the full variable domain: SAVISQKPSRDICQRGTSLTIQCQVDSQVTMMFWYRQQPGQSLTLIATANQGSEATYESGFVIDKFPISRPNLTFSTLTVSNMSPEDSSIYLCSAAQGVGTEAFFGQGTRLTVV.

This clonotype was picked up many times. This chain uses TRBV7-2 with TRBJ2-1, with 8 bases identical to TRBD2. The V gene end was trimmed by 1 base and the J gene end by 7 bases; junction bases not matched to a gene: 3. The CDR3 totals 14 residues. Germline V gene sequence: CDR1 SGHTA, CDR2 FQGNSA. The CDR3 spells CASSLGLAWNEQFF. In DNA, the CDR3 is TGTGCCAGCAGCTTAGGACTAGCGTGGAATGAGCAGTTCTTC.

This clonotype has a count of ten or more. This chain links TRBV7-2 with TRBJ2-7; 7 bases fit TRBD2. Trimming took 5 bases from V and 0 from J; bases not matched to a gene: 10. The V gene's germline CDR1 is SGHTA and CDR2 FQGNSA. This CDR3 comprises 16 residues. The CDR3 sequence is CASSGGLGEISYEQYF. The CDR3 nucleotides are TGTGCCAGCAGCGGCGGACTAGGGGAAATCTCCTACGAGCAGTACTTC.

This clonotype appeared many times. The chain employs TRBV24-1 and TRBJ2-3, with D perhaps being TRBD1 or TRBD2 (5 bases each). Trimming took 3 bases from V and 0 from J, leaving 18 bases between them. CDR1 is KGHDR and CDR2 is SFDVKD in the germline V gene. The CDR3 has 18 amino acids. The CDR3 DNA reads TGTGCCACCAGTGATAAATATTCCGGGACGGCTAGCACAGATACGCAGTATTTT. This gives the protein CATSDKYSGTASTDTQYF.

To note about this clonotype: A much larger clonotype is one base distant, so this may be a read error. The chain couples TRBV7-2 to TRBJ1-1, with D perhaps TRBD1 (6 bases). Trimming stripped 5 bases from V and 4 bases from J, with 20 bases between. The germline V gene encodes CDR1 SGHTA and CDR2 FQGNSA. The CDR3 spans 16 residues. The CDR3: CASSRRLQGRFTEAFF. As DNA, the CDR3 is TGTGCCAGCAGCCGGAGGCTCCAGGGGAGGTTCACTGAAGCTTTCTTT.

CDR3 sequence (DNA): TGTGCCAGCAGCACCGGGCTGAGGAATCAGCCCCAGCATTTT. Encoded protein: CASSTGLRNQPQHF. J is TRBJ1-5 and V is TRBV5-8, with D uncertain. Per the germline V gene, CDR1 is SGHTS and CDR2 is YDEGEE. Trimming shortened V by 4 bases and J by 4 bases, and 12 bases separated the two germline ends. The CDR3 has 14 amino acids.

The sample holds many counts of this clonotype. V gene TRBV6-5 combines with J gene TRBJ1-5; D is possibly TRBD1 (5 bases). The CDR3 runs 15 residues. Trimming removed 2 bases at V and 2 bases at J, with 10 bases between. Germline CDR1 MNHEY, CDR2 SVGAGI. The CDR3, as DNA: TGTGCCAGCAGTTACGGGGGATCAGGCAATCAGCCCCAGCATTTT. Its protein is CASSYGGSGNQPQHF.

This clonotype was seen at least ten times. The chain carries TRBV7-2 and TRBJ2-5; perhaps TRBD1 as D (6 bases). Trimming left V 5 bases short and J 2 bases short, with 15 bases between. The CDR3 loop spans 15 amino acids. From germline, CDR1 is SGHTA and CDR2 FQGNSA. CDR3 in DNA: TGTGCCAGCAGCCTAGGGGGATGGGCTCAAGAGACCCAGTACTTC. Its translation is CASSLGGWAQETQYF.

As concerns this clonotype: Being one base from a much bigger clone, this may be a read error. The chain has TRBV5-1 and TRBJ2-7; TRBD1 aligns across 7 bases. The germline CDR1 and CDR2 sequences are SGHRS and YFSETQ. The J segment lost 5 bases and the V segment lost 4 bases, leaving 12 bases of the junction unmatched. The length of the CDR3 is 15 residues. The CDR3 here is CASSREGDSPHEQYF. The CDR3 DNA reads TGCGCCAGCAGCAGAGAGGGGGACAGCCCCCACGAGCAGTACTTC.

At least ten counts were recorded for this clonotype. The chain couples TRBV20-1 to TRBJ2-7; 8 bases agree with TRBD1. With V trimmed by 6 bases and J by 0 bases, 4 bases remained unmatched. The V gene's germline CDR1 is DFQATT and CDR2 SNEGSKA (reference sequence). This CDR3 has 13 residues. The CDR3 region has the DNA TGCAGTGCCCAGGGGGCGAGCTCCTACGAGCAGTACTTC. It yields the protein CSAQGASSYEQYF.

This clonotype was seen repeatedly, ten times or more. The chain combines TRBV30 with TRBJ2-7, with TRBD1 matching 8 bases. The end of the DNA is better explained by TRBJ2-5, so the J call may be wrong. CDR3 length equals 13 residues. The germline gives CDR1 GTSNPN, CDR2 SVGIG (reference sequence). The CDR3 coding sequence is TGTGCCTGGATTCGGACAGGGCAGAAGACCCAGTACTTC. Residues: CAWIRTGQKTQYF.